The 25 T cell receptor delta chains listed next were all sequenced from one sample in a study of γδ T cells in repeated Plasmodium falciparum infection. Flow sorting of PBMC yielded separate Vgamma9/Vdelta2+ and Vdelta2-negative gammadelta T cell populations for bulk repertoire analysis. TCRdb redid clone calling on the multiplex PCR reads using CATT. This sample has 93,000 or so delta-chain clones, with 0.85% to 1% found just once. The sequenced material came from gamma-delta T cells from blood. These receptors came from a pool of human donors (malaria-infected and uninfected, not separated).

There are many counts of this clone. Being one base from a much bigger clone, this may be a read error. The sample has other DNA sequences that encode this CDR3 too. This sequence joins TRDV2 and TRDJ1, with 8 bases that match TRDD3. The CDR3 runs 16 residues. After removal of 0 bases from V and 0 bases from J, the junction contained 5 bases not matched to a gene. The germline V gene has CDR1 GEAIGNYY and CDR2 EKD. The CDR3 DNA reads as TGTGCCTGTGACACCGTTGGGGGATTGTACACCGATAAACTCATCTTT. Amino acids: CACDTVGGLYTDKLIF.

On this clone itself: TCRdb's protein, taken from a much larger clone, differs from this DNA's translation at residue 15, likely owing to a read error; the protein displayed comes from the DNA. The chain links TRDV2 to TRDJ1; tentatively, D is TRDD3 (6 bases). As TCRdb names no J gene, one was assigned here on the basis of a DNA match to germline. Germline CDR1 GEAIGNYY, CDR2 EKD. This CDR3 has 19 amino acids. CDR3 DNA: TGTGCCTGTGACTTTAACGGACCCGGACCTGGGGAATACACCGGTAAACTCATCTTT. Its protein is CACDFNGPGPGEYTGKLIF.

Turning to this clone: Translating this DNA gives a protein that differs at residue 8 from the TCRdb one, which belongs to a much larger clone; a read error is likely, and the protein shown is this translation. The J gene is TRDJ1, the V gene TRDV1; 8 bases are a match to TRDD3. With 2 bases clipped from V and 1 base from J, the junction kept 33 bases outside the gene matches. This CDR3 is built from 25 residues. From germline, CDR1 is TSWWSYY and CDR2 QGS. CDR3: CALGEGDSLRDPWGKSTRGTDKLIF. The CDR3 DNA is TGTGCTCTTGGGGAAGGGGACTCCCTACGTGACCCCTGGGGGAAGTCGACCCGAGGCACCGATAAACTCATCTTT.

With regard to this clone: The TCRdb record carries a much larger clone's protein, which differs from this DNA's translation at residue 6; a read error is the likely cause, and the protein listed here is the DNA translation. This chain joins TRDV1 and TRDJ1, with 7 nucleotides matching TRDD2. Per germline, CDR1 TSWWSYY and CDR2 QGS. V shed 3 bases and J 0 bases; nucleotides not matched to a gene: 7. This CDR3 comprises 16 residues. This CDR3 is CALGDSLPPDTDKLIF. CDR3 nucleotides: TGTGCTCTTGGGGATAGCCTTCCTCCGGACACCGATAAACTCATCTTT.

Judged by abundance, this clone is medium-sized (0.01 to 0.1%). Different DNA sequences within this sample yield the same CDR3. The chain links TRDV1 to TRDJ1; the match to TRDD3 covers 11 bases. Looked up from germline, CDR1 is TSWWSYY and CDR2 is QGS. V lost 0 bases and J lost 0; bases outside the gene matches: 36. This CDR3 comprises 28 residues. This chain's CDR3 is CALGELLVGMLPTRLGDTRESYTDKLIF. CDR3 in DNA: TGTGCTCTTGGGGAACTACTGGTTGGCATGCTTCCTACACGTCTGGGGGATACCCGCGAATCGTACACCGATAAACTCATCTTT.

This clone has just a few counts. A far larger clone is off by one base, so a read error is likely. Other DNA sequences in this specimen translate into the identical CDR3. The chain employs TRDV2 and TRDJ1; a possible D gene is TRDD3 (6 bases). The CDR3 length is 15 residues. Per germline, CDR1 GEAIGNYY and CDR2 EKD. The CDR3 reads CACDILGMANDKLIF. The DNA for the CDR3 is TGTGCCTGTGACATTTTGGGGATGGCGAACGATAAGCTCATCTTT.

This chain joins TRDV1 and TRDJ1, with TRDD3 identical over 11 bases. No J gene is reported in TCRdb; it was inferred here by comparing the DNA with germline. V trimming: 9 bases; J trimming: 5 bases; junction bases outside the gene matches: 32. Per germline, CDR1 TSWWSYY and CDR2 QGS. The CDR3 is made up of 22 amino acids. The CDR3: CALLFFLLASSWGIQAKDKLIF. CDR3 nucleotide sequence: TGTGCTCTGCTATTTTTCCTACTCGCCTCATCCTGGGGGATACAAGCAAAAGATAAACTCATCTTT.

With regard to this clone: A far larger clone is a single base away, which makes a read error likely. Distinct nucleotide sequences in the sample also encode this CDR3. The gene calls are TRDV1 and TRDJ1; TRDD2 aligns across 9 bases. The CDR3 length is 19 residues. Germline-derived CDR1 and CDR2 are TSWWSYY and QGS. The CDR3 here is CALGDAGLPTSPRVGKLIF. Here the CDR3 DNA reads TGTGCACTTGGGGACGCAGGCCTTCCTACGTCTCCCCGAGTGGGTAAACTCATCTTT.

Comment on this clone: With a far larger clone one base away, a read error is the likely cause. Other DNA sequences from this sample encode an identical CDR3 as well. No J gene was called, and the V gene is TRDV1; the table assigns TRDD3, which was not confirmed against the DNA. Germline V gene sequence: CDR1 TSWWSYY, CDR2 QGS. The CDR3 length is 22 residues. CDR3 protein: CALGDLFPTGGNGGYGTDKLIF. CDR3 DNA sequence: TGTGCTCTTGGGGATTTATTTCCTACGGGGGGCAATGGGGGATACGGTACCGATAAGCTCATCTTT.

On this clone itself: With only one base between it and a far larger clone, this is likely a read error. At the DNA level, this CDR3 is encoded by other sequences in the same sample as well. The rearrangement joins TRDV2 to TRDJ1; 8 bases align to TRDD3. The CDR3 has 16 amino acids. The V gene's germline CDR1 is GEAIGNYY and CDR2 EKD. CDR3 DNA: TGTGCCTGTGACCGACTGGGGGGGAACTACACCGATAAGCTCATCTTT. Protein: CACDRLGGNYTDKLIF.

This clone was seen a few times. Translating this DNA gives a protein that differs at residue 14 from the TCRdb one, which belongs to a much larger clone; a read error is likely, and the protein shown is this translation. This CDR3 reads CACDLTKVTGGYEGGTDKLIF. CDR3 sequence (DNA): TGTGCCTGTGACCTAACGAAGGTTACTGGGGGATACGAGGGAGGAACCGATAAACTCATCTTT. The chain has TRDV2 and TRDJ1; 13 bases fit TRDD3. Since TCRdb gives no J gene, matching the DNA to germline was used here to assign it. The trim removed 3 bases at V and 2 bases at J, leaving 20 bases unmatched. The CDR3 sequence is 21 residues long. Germline CDR1 GEAIGNYY, CDR2 EKD.

This clone was found a few times. TCRdb pairs this DNA with a much larger clone's protein that differs at residue 18, likely a read error; the protein shown was translated from the DNA. The genes are TRDV1 and TRDJ1, with a possible D match to TRDD3 (6 bases). The germline gives CDR1 TSWWSYY, CDR2 QGS. This CDR3 region has 22 residues. CDR3 nucleotides: TGTGCTCTTGGGGAACTGTACCGACTCGGGATAAGGAGAGTTGACGGCACCGCTAAACTCATCTTT. Translation gives CALGELYRLGIRRVDGTAKLIF.

This clone appeared a few times. TCRdb attributes to this sequence the protein of a much larger clone, which differs from the DNA translation at residue 11; a read error is likely, and the protein displayed is translated from the DNA. This chain joins TRDV1 and TRDJ1, with D unclear. The J gene was not available in TCRdb and was assigned here by matching the DNA to germline segments. Germline V gives CDR1 TSWWSYY, CDR2 QGS. The CDR3 is made up of 15 amino acids. CDR3 protein: CALGGPIRVTGKLIF. The CDR3 region has the DNA TGTGCTCTTGGGGGGCCGATCCGGGTTACCGGTAAACTCATCTTT.

This clone was seen only a few times. The protein that TCRdb holds for this DNA derives from a much larger clone and differs from the translated DNA at residue 7, which likely indicates a read error; the protein shown here is translated from the DNA. This chain links TRDV1 with TRDJ1; 7 nucleotides align to TRDD3. V was clipped by 1 base and J by 0 bases; unmatched bases: 23. The germline V gene has CDR1 TSWWSYY and CDR2 QGS. The CDR3 is made up of 22 amino acids. CDR3 sequence reads: CALGERPTKPTGEPRYTDKLIF. Here the CDR3 DNA reads TGTGCTCTTGGGGAACGACCGACTAAACCTACTGGGGAACCAAGGTACACCGATAAACTCATCTTT.

As for this clone: TCRdb's protein for this DNA is that of a much larger clone and differs from the translation at residue 6, likely a read error; the protein shown is the DNA translation. The rearrangement uses TRDV1 and TRDJ1; D perhaps matches TRDD3 (6 bases). TCRdb records no J gene; here it was assigned by comparing the DNA to germline. The CDR3 runs to 19 residues. V was trimmed by 2 bases and J by 1 base, leaving 23 bases between them. CDR1 and CDR2 from the germline V gene are TSWWSYY and QGS. The CDR3 reads CALGEMRYASGAGTDKLIF. The CDR3 nucleotides read TGTGCTCTTGGGGAAATGAGGTACGCGTCTGGGGCGGGCACCGATAAACTCATCTTT.

This clone was recorded a few times. The translation of this DNA and the TCRdb protein of a much larger clone differ at residue 9, probably owing to a read error; the protein shown here is translated from the DNA. V gene TRDV1 combines with J gene TRDJ1, with D hard to call. The CDR3 has 13 amino acids. V lost 0 bases and J lost 10, with 12 bases in between. Germline V gives CDR1 TSWWSYY, CDR2 QGS. The CDR3: CALGELWTHRLIF. CDR3 nucleotide sequence: TGTGCTCTTGGGGAACTATGGACCCACCGACTCATCTTT.

This clone has just a few counts. TCRdb pairs this DNA with a much larger clone's protein that differs at residue 13, likely a read error; the protein shown was translated from the DNA. The chain joins TRDV2 to TRDJ1, with D perhaps matching TRDD3 (10 bases). Matching the DNA to germline supplied the J gene, which TCRdb does not give. Looked up from germline, CDR1 is GEAIGNYY and CDR2 is EKD. The length of the CDR3 is 21 residues. Trimming pared 4 bases from V and 1 base from J, leaving 33 bases between. CDR3 amino acids: CACDRCLPTTGGCRSTDKLIF. CDR3 DNA sequence: TGTGCCTGTGATCGGTGCCTTCCTACTACTGGGGGATGCAGGTCCACCGATAAACTCATCTTT.

Concerning this clone itself: A read error likely explains this, since a far larger clone differs by one base. The genes are TRDV1 and TRDJ1; 9 bases fit TRDD2. TCRdb is silent on the J gene; assignment here came from matching the DNA to germline. The CDR3 runs to 23 residues. Trimming removed 5 bases from V and 0 bases from J; junction bases left unmatched: 28. In germline, CDR1 is TSWWSYY, CDR2 QGS. The CDR3 spells CALGTQLEPSYRVGAYYTDKLIF. DNA for the CDR3: TGTGCTCTTGGGACCCAACTCGAGCCTTCCTACCGAGTGGGCGCCTACTACACCGATAAACTCATCTTT.

This clone was picked up many times. J is TRDJ1 and V is TRDV1; TRDD3 aligns across 8 bases. TCRdb records no J gene; here it was assigned by comparing the DNA to germline. Per germline, CDR1 TSWWSYY and CDR2 QGS. The CDR3 has 24 amino acids. Germline trimming cut 0 bases from V and 0 bases from J; bases unmatched to any gene: 27. The DNA of the CDR3 is TGTGCTCTTGGGGAACTTCTAGTACCTTCCCCATGCCAGTGGGGGATCGGGTACACCGATAAACTCATCTTT. Translation gives CALGELLVPSPCQWGIGYTDKLIF.

This clone turned up a few times. The protein TCRdb gives is from a much larger clone and does not agree with this DNA's translation at residue 10, likely a read error; the protein shown here comes from the DNA. This chain uses TRDV2 with TRDJ1; tentatively, D is TRDD3 (6 bases). TCRdb carries no J gene annotation; the J gene was assigned here by matching the DNA with germline. Germline V CDR1 and CDR2: GEAIGNYY, EKD. Trimming cost V 0 bases and J 1 base, with 14 bases left between them. The CDR3 has 16 residues. CDR3 in amino acids: CACDTDAGGLTDKLIF. CDR3 in DNA: TGTGCCTGTGACACCGACGCAGGGGGACTCACCGATAAACTCATCTTT.

Regarding this clone: The TCRdb record carries a much larger clone's protein, which differs from this DNA's translation at residue 5; a read error is the likely cause, and the protein listed here is the DNA translation. The chain carries TRDV1 and TRDJ1; no clear D gene. Germline V lookup: CDR1 TSWWSYY, CDR2 QGS. CDR3 length: 13 residues. V lost 3 bases and J lost 1, with 6 bases in between. The CDR3 region is CALGDLTTDKLIF. Written as DNA, the CDR3 is TGTGCTCTTGGGGACCTAACCACCGATAAACTCATCTTT.

There are a few counts of this clone. TCRdb has a much larger clone's protein, which differs at residue 15 from the translation of this DNA, likely because of a read error; what is shown is the protein translated from the DNA. No J gene was called, and the V gene is TRDV2; the D call of TRDD3 is as the table states it, not checked on the DNA. Germline V gene lookup returns CDR1 GEAIGNYY and CDR2 EKD. The CDR3 sequence is 17 residues long. The CDR3 DNA follows: TGTGCCTGTGACACCGTCTCCGGGATACGAAACACCGATAAATTCATCTTT. Amino acids: CACDTVSGIRNTDKFIF.

This clone was seen ten or more times. The rearrangement uses TRDV1 and TRDJ1; 13 bases fit TRDD3. TCRdb does not report a J gene; here it was assigned by matching the DNA to germline references. The CDR3 totals 21 residues. V lost 4 bases, J lost 0 bases, and 17 bases stayed unmatched. Germline lookup yields CDR1 TSWWSYY and CDR2 QGS. This chain's CDR3 is CALGGRFFTGGYGRYTDKLIF. Here the CDR3 DNA reads TGTGCTCTTGGGGGTCGCTTCTTCACTGGGGGATACGGAAGGTACACCGATAAACTCATCTTT.

On this clone: The translation of this DNA and the TCRdb protein of a much larger clone differ at residue 18, probably owing to a read error; the protein shown here is translated from the DNA. The CDR3: CALGERAVRNLGLLGDTHTDKLIF. The CDR3 nucleotides read TGTGCTCTTGGGGAACGGGCGGTAAGGAACCTAGGCCTACTGGGGGATACTCACACCGATAAACTCATCTTT. This chain connects TRDV1 to TRDJ1, with 12 bases lining up with TRDD3. TCRdb is silent on the J gene; assignment here came from matching the DNA to germline. CDR3 size: 24 residues. J lost 0 bases, V lost 1 base, and 24 bases had no gene match. The V gene's germline CDR1 is TSWWSYY and CDR2 QGS.

Notes on this clone: The translation of this DNA and the TCRdb protein of a much larger clone differ at residue 11, probably owing to a read error; the protein shown here is translated from the DNA. This chain links TRDV2 with TRDJ1; a possible D gene is TRDD3 (5 bases). The CDR3 is 15 residues long. Trimming stripped 0 bases from V and 10 bases from J, with 20 bases between. Per germline, CDR1 GEAIGNYY and CDR2 EKD. CDR3 protein: CACDTGDLGPAGLIF. CDR3 bases: TGTGCCTGTGACACCGGAGACCTGGGTCCTGCAGGACTCATCTTT.